This T cell receptor (beta chain) was recovered during a study of blood T cell repertoires in COVID-19. Assay used: immunoSEQ multiplex PCR; TCRdb lists only in-frame clones, some missing. The sample has over 200,000 clones, approximately 87% seen once. Germline assignment: CDR1 MGHRA and CDR2 YSYEKL. The CDR3 is 15 amino acids. V lost 4 bases and J lost 7, with 19 bases in between. Sequenced material: PBMCs or T cells enriched from blood (not recorded which). The chain has TRBV4-1 and TRBJ1-2; D possibly corresponds to TRBD1 (5 bases). This TCR was recovered from a woman between 45 and 65 years old in a cohort exposed to, infected with or recovered from COVID-19 (not recorded which). The CDR3 reads CASSLTPGTTSGYTF. CDR3 DNA: TGCGCCAGCAGCCTCACACCAGGGACTACCTCTGGCTACACCTTC.